The entry that follows covers one T cell receptor (beta chain) sequence. Its antigen remains unidentified. Base qualities are not at hand, and no much larger clone is one base apart. This entry comes from a study of shared clonotypes between healthy human individuals (dated by TCRdb to 2020 to 2022). A note on the overall study: A couple of women and a few men aged 18 to 49 years were included in the cohort. Different laboratories and diverse techniques were used to prepare libraries and sequence TCR repertoires, to increase sequencing depth and limit assay-specific biases. For each donor, CD4 naive and CD4 memory were each run on three plates, CD8 naive on two plates, and CD8 memory on one plate. To estimate repertoire size and how much clonotypes are shared between individuals, the study performed deep sequencing of blood TCR repertoires from about 5 healthy adults. Leukapheresis yielded between about 0.94 and 9.5 billion PBMCs per donor.

Using the deep immunoSEQ assay, multiplex PCR amplified TCR CDR3 regions from genomic DNA. Genomic DNA extracted from each cell subset was distributed evenly over all wells of several immunoSEQ 96-well plates, and each plate served as one replicate. Each replicate PCR for sorted subsets received approximately 200 ng genomic DNA, equal to around 32,000 T cell genomes. Purified libraries were quantified with a Qubit 3.0 fluorometer, sized on a Bioanalyzer 2100, and re-quantified with the KAPA Library Quantification kit. Every immunoSEQ 96-well plate was sequenced on a dedicated single-read 150-cycle Illumina NextSeq 550 flow cell. The source study handled its data this way. Because the immunoSEQ output held only junctional sequences and lacked quality scores, the filtering could not match the filtering applied to full-length reads. Sequences were annotated with PyIR, a Python wrapper for IgBLAST v1.9, using IMGT germline references to assign V/J genes and CDR3. Reads with weak V/J assignments (E-value above 1e-6), missing CDR3, stop codons, out-of-frame junctions, or ambiguous translated residues were removed. V3J clonotypes were defined by identical inferred V gene, J gene, and CDR3 amino acid sequence. Percentage overlap between repertoires was computed as shared unique clonotypes divided by the size of the smaller repertoire. Richness of each repertoire was evaluated using RTK rarefaction, the Chao1 estimator, and Recon v2.1 estimates of unobserved clonotypes. Generation probabilities for all TCRbeta clonotypes obtained by the gDNA method from several donors were computed using OLGA. TCRdb mirrors the immuneACCESS table, restricted to in-frame sequences. Some clones are absent from its copies; in checked studies, under half trace to an unresolved V gene, and the reason for the others is unknown. V, J and clone size are taken as reported in that table, and D and trimming were inferred from the DNA itself. The table for this sample lists 1.6 million or so clones; around 97% of them were counted only once. About 1.2% of the sample is in the top ten clones.

Beyond this particular receptor, the publication reports: The small number of donors limited the genetic and exposure-history diversity represented. Clonotypes shared by all four sorted-subset donors showed higher generation probabilities than non-shared clonotypes. Incomplete sequencing was indicated by rarefaction of sorted-subset datasets, despite the large sequencing depth. Larger estimated clonotype richness was generally found for naive subsets than for memory subsets. Sharing across a few donors was observed for about 5% of naive CD4, less than 4% of naive CD8, over 2% of memory CD4, and over 0.3% of memory CD8 clonotypes. Sampling was limited to blood, and TCR repertoires in tissue likely differ from TCR repertoires in blood. Pairwise subsampling led to the expectation that sequencing depth would affect the degree of clonotype sharing among donors.

Healthy HIV-negative adults with no recently reported acute infections or vaccinations were included as donors. Only Caucasian adults living in Nashville, Tennessee, USA were represented among the donors. Magnetic negative selection was used to enrich CD4+ T cells, after which naive cells were positively selected on CD45RA and the negative fraction became the memory subset. Blood was obtained by leukapheresis, after which PBMCs were separated by Ficoll-Histopaque density gradient centrifugation and cryopreserved in liquid nitrogen vapor phase. Analytical flow cytometry was used to check the purity and quantity of each magnetically sorted T cell population. Genomic DNA was isolated from every sorted fraction and measured by UV absorbance on a Nanodrop 2000c. Sample: naive CD4+ T cells sorted from blood. The sample's cell subset or site label, in plain terms: CD45RA+ positively selected. This receptor was taken from a man aged 25 to 45 in good health.

The CDR3 reads as follows: CASSQLNQPQHF. The DNA reads TGTGCCAGCAGCCAACTAAATCAGCCCCAGCATTTT. Rearrangement joined TRBV5-6 to TRBJ1-5, with the identity of the D gene unclear. The CDR3, from cysteine to phenylalanine, totals 12 residues. The sequence is cut down to CDR3 DNA, 36 bases in frame from base 1. CDR1 is given as SGHDT and CDR2 as YYEEEE, both from the germline V gene. V was cut back by 4 bases and J by 4 bases, leaving a gap of 6 bases between them.